Each of the 19 T cell receptor beta chains below was sequenced from the same sample in a study of blood T cells in healthy people across ages. It was with a sample-barcoded 5' primer and a J-beta primer mix that a second PCR of roughly 7 to 12 cycles was run. TCRdb re-called the 5' RACE reads with MiXCR, one entry per CDR3 protein. The data contain about 800,000 distinct CDR3 sequences, roughly 60% of them singletons. Sequenced: blood. Every receptor here comes from a man younger than 45 in good health.

The chain is built from TRBV27 and TRBJ2-7; TRBD1 might be the D (5 bases). CDR1 is MNHEY, CDR2 SMNVEV, per germline (reference sequence). Trimming removed 4 bases from V and 7 bases from J, with 11 bases in between. This CDR3 comprises 12 residues. In nucleotides, the CDR3 is TGTGCCAGCAGTTCTCCGGCAGGGGAGCAGTACTTC. Protein product: CASSSPAGEQYF.

The chain couples TRBV4-2 to TRBJ2-1; no firm D call. The CDR3 consists of 13 residues. CDR1 is LGHNA, CDR2 YNFKEQ, per germline. Trimming shortened V by 2 bases and J by 10 bases, and 12 bases separated the two germline ends. The CDR3, as DNA: TGTGCCAGCAGCCAAAACCAGATCGACGAGCAGTTCTTC. Protein: CASSQNQIDEQFF.

The chain is built from TRBV21-1 and TRBJ2-3; the D segment call TRBD2 is taken from the table without a DNA check. TRBV21-1 is shown as a pseudogene. CDR3 length equals 14 residues. As DNA, the CDR3 is TGTGCCAGCAGCAAAGACGGAGGGGAGGATACGCAGTATTTT. Encoded protein: CASSKDGGEDTQYF.

The V call is TRBV5-5, the J call TRBJ2-5; D gene uncertain. The CDR3 covers 13 residues. Trimming pared 4 bases from V and 4 bases from J, leaving 11 bases between. Germline V lookup: CDR1 SGHKS, CDR2 YYEKEE (reference sequence). The CDR3 DNA sequence: TGTGCCAGCAGCCGATTCGGAACAGAGACCCAGTACTTC. Translated, it gives CASSRFGTETQYF.

This chain uses TRBV20-1 with TRBJ1-1, with 8 bases lining up with TRBD1. The CDR3 is 13 residues long. The V gene end was trimmed by 5 bases and the J gene end by 5 bases; junction bases not matched to a gene: 7. Germline CDR1 and CDR2: DFQATT and SNEGSKA (reference sequence). This CDR3 reads CSAPPQGATEAFF. The DNA for the CDR3 is TGCAGTGCTCCCCCCCAGGGGGCGACTGAAGCTTTCTTT.

The chain links TRBV20-1 to TRBJ2-1; 8 bases map to TRBD1. This CDR3 has 15 residues. After removal of 5 bases from V and 10 bases from J, the junction contained 16 bases not matched to a gene. CDR1 is DFQATT and CDR2 is SNEGSKA in the germline V gene (reference sequence). The CDR3 DNA reads as TGCAGTGCTTCTTCCAGGGGGCGCAAAGTTAAGGAGCAGTTCTTC. Encoded protein: CSASSRGRKVKEQFF.

The chain joins TRBV12-3 or TRBV12-4 to TRBJ2-7; D not certain. Between the trimmed V and J ends, which lost 2 bases and 5 bases, there was a span of 13 bases. This CDR3 region has 14 residues. The CDR3 spells CASSLLGSSHEQYF. The CDR3, as DNA: TGTGCCAGCAGTTTACTAGGTAGTTCCCACGAGCAGTACTTC.

This clonotype was observed a single time. At one end, the junction sequence differs from germline, possibly due to a read error. The J gene is TRBJ2-3, the V gene TRBV10-3; 9 bases agree with TRBD1. CDR3 length: 17 residues. From germline, CDR1 is ENHRY and CDR2 SYGVKD. This CDR3 is CAISETAGTGITDTQYF. DNA of the CDR3: TGTGCCATCAGTGAGACTGCCGGGACAGGGATCACAGATACGCAGTATTTC.

The rearrangement links TRBV4-2 to TRBJ2-7, with 8 bases that match TRBD1. The CDR3 covers 14 residues. Germline V CDR1 and CDR2: LGHNA, YNFKEQ. V gave up 1 base and J gave up 3 bases; unmatched junction bases: 2. CDR3 residues: CASSQGTGLYEQYF. The CDR3 DNA follows: TGTGCCAGCAGCCAAGGGACAGGGCTCTACGAGCAGTACTTC.

The gene calls are TRBV4-2 and TRBJ2-7; possible D gene TRBD2, 5 bases. Germline CDR1 LGHNA, CDR2 YNFKEQ. V was cut by 1 base and J by 2 bases, with 9 bases left in between. The CDR3 consists of 14 residues. As DNA, the CDR3 is TGTGCCAGCAGCCAAGTGAGGGAGCCCTACGAGCAGTACTTC. Protein sequence: CASSQVREPYEQYF.

The chain employs TRBV6-5 and TRBJ2-7, with 8 positions matching TRBD2. V shed 6 bases, J shed 4 bases, and the junction held 14 bases outside the gene matches. CDR1 is MNHEY and CDR2 is SVGAGI in the germline V gene. The CDR3 extends over 16 amino acids. CDR3 sequence reads: CASRTTPPGLGYEQYF. CDR3 nucleotide sequence: TGTGCCAGCAGAACTACACCACCGGGACTAGGATACGAGCAGTACTTC.

In this sample, this clonotype turned up a few times. V is TRBV20-1 and J is TRBJ2-5, with D hard to call. The V end was cut by 0 bases, the J end by 4 bases, with 15 bases between. CDR3 size: 15 residues. CDR1 is DFQATT, CDR2 SNEGSKA, per germline (reference sequence). The CDR3 nucleotides are TGCAGTGCTAGAGATCTTACGCCGCCCCGAGAGACCCAGTACTTC. It is translated as CSARDLTPPRETQYF.

The rearrangement uses TRBV7-2 and TRBJ1-2; 8 bases are a match to TRBD1. V trimming: 5 bases; J trimming: 6 bases; junction bases outside the gene matches: 8. Looked up from germline, CDR1 is SGHTA and CDR2 is FQGNSA. This CDR3 comprises 14 residues. The CDR3 DNA sequence: TGTGCCAGCAGCGTAACCCAGGGGGCGAATGGCTACACCTTC. Residues: CASSVTQGANGYTF.

This clonotype was seen only a few times. This chain joins TRBV29-1 and TRBJ2-5, with D possibly matching TRBD2 (6 bases). CDR3 length equals 13 residues. Germline CDR1 and CDR2: SQVTM and ANQGSEA. V was shortened by 6 bases and J by 9 bases, with 20 bases between the two germline ends. The CDR3 loop reads CSVIADPPGAQYF. The CDR3 DNA sequence: TGCAGCGTGATAGCGGACCCTCCGGGGGCCCAGTACTTC.

This chain links TRBV27 with TRBJ2-4; a weak D match, TRBD2 (6 bases). The ends were cut back, 2 bases at V and 13 bases at J, with 24 bases in the middle. Germline CDR1 is MNHEY and CDR2 is SMNVEV (reference sequence). The CDR3 length is 16 residues. CDR3 loop: CASSLSWTPMGEEQYF. The CDR3 DNA is TGTGCCAGCAGTTTAAGCTGGACTCCCATGGGGGAGGAGCAGTACTTC.

Only one count was recorded for this clonotype. The J gene is TRBJ1-4, the V gene TRBV21-1. TRBV21-1 is a pseudogene locus. The CDR3 is 16 amino acids. In DNA form, the CDR3 reads TGTGCCAGCAGCAAAGTCAAGGGCTCGGGTAATGAAAAACTGTTTTTT. Protein: CASSKVKGSGNEKLFF.

This clonotype appeared once. This chain links TRBV5-1 with TRBJ2-1; 8 nucleotides match TRBD1. This CDR3 has 17 amino acids. V was clipped by 4 bases and J by 2 bases; unmatched bases: 11. CDR1 and CDR2 (germline): SGHRS, YFSETQ. CDR3 sequence (DNA): TGCGCCAGCAGCCCCAAGGCAGGGGGCATTCCCTACAATGAGCAGTTCTTC. Translated, it gives CASSPKAGGIPYNEQFF.

A remark on this clonotype: Compared with germline, one end of the junction differs, possibly owing to a read error. The chain links TRBV7-2 to TRBJ2-1; D is unclear. The germline V gene encodes CDR1 SGHTA and CDR2 FQGNSA. The CDR3 consists of 17 residues. The CDR3 reads CASSLKKRLSSYNERFF. In DNA form, the CDR3 reads TGTGCCAGCAGCTTAAAGAAGCGCCTCAGCTCCTACAATGAGCGGTTCTTC.

The chain uses TRBV28 and TRBJ2-7, with no clear D. The V gene lost 5 bases and the J gene lost 4 bases, with 6 bases spanning the gap. The CDR3 is 11 amino acids. Germline values: CDR1 MDHEN, CDR2 SYDVKM. The CDR3 DNA follows: TGTGCCAGCAGTCCTAAGTACGAGCAGTACTTC. Translated, it gives CASSPKYEQYF.